Shown below are 18 T cell receptor beta chains from a single sample sequenced in a study of shared clonotypes between healthy human individuals. Some clones are missing from TCRdb's copy, which holds only in-frame ones; the method was immunoSEQ multiplex PCR. Here the sample spans 2 million to 2.5 million clones, approximately 95% being singletons. Sequenced sample: naive CD4+ T cells sorted from blood. The subset: CD45RA+ positively selected. The receptors stem from a man aged 18-30 years in good health.

The rearrangement links TRBV28 to TRBJ1-1, with 10 bases aligning to TRBD1. This CDR3 region has 17 residues. The V segment lost 5 bases and the J segment 0 bases; nucleotides outside the gene matches: 9. The germline V gene has CDR1 MDHEN and CDR2 SYDVKM. This chain's CDR3 is CASSHGTGASLNTEAFF. The CDR3 coding sequence is TGTGCCAGCAGTCACGGGACAGGGGCCAGCCTGAACACTGAAGCTTTCTTT.

This chain joins TRBV19 and TRBJ2-7, with TRBD1 matching over 10 bases. The germline gives CDR1 LNHDA, CDR2 SQIVND (reference sequence). This CDR3 comprises 15 residues. With V trimmed by 6 bases and J by 3 bases, 8 bases remained unmatched. The CDR3, as DNA: TGTGCCAGTAGCCCCTCGACAGGGGGCGGCTACGAGCAGTACTTC. It specifies CASSPSTGGGYEQYF. Filled out from reference TRBV19 and TRBJ2-7, the complete variable domain reads DGGITQSPKYLFRKEGQNVTLSCEQNLNHDAMYWYRQDPGQGLRLIYYSQIVNDFQKGDIAEGYSVSREKKESFPLTVTSAQKNPTAFYLCASSPSTGGGYEQYFGPGTRLTVT.

Concerning this clone: Other nucleotide sequences in the sample specify the same CDR3. The genes are TRBV5-6 and TRBJ2-1; a possible D gene is TRBD2 (6 bases). The germline V and J ends were trimmed by 0 bases and 4 bases, with 11 bases remaining between them. Germline assignment: CDR1 SGHDT and CDR2 YYEEEE. The CDR3 has 15 amino acids. The CDR3 bases are TGTGCCAGCAGCTTGGGGCTAGCGACTTACAATGAGCAGTTCTTC. Its translation: CASSLGLATYNEQFF.

This clone was observed once. Other nucleotide sequences from this sample produce the same CDR3. CDR3: CASSRGETQYF. The CDR3 region has the DNA TGTGCCAGCAGTCGTGGGGAGACCCAGTACTTC. The chain has TRBV28 and TRBJ2-5; D unclear. Germline CDR1 and CDR2: MDHEN and SYDVKM. Trimming shortened V by 5 bases and J by 5 bases, and 6 bases separated the two germline ends. This CDR3 comprises 11 residues. The full variable domain, rest sourced from reference TRBV28 and TRBJ2-5, is DVKVTQSSRYLVKRTGEKVFLECVQDMDHENMFWYRQDPGLGLRLIYFSYDVKMKEKGDIPEGYSVSREKKERFSLILESASTNQTSMYLCASSRGETQYFGPGTRLLVL.

The V and J genes are TRBV29-1 and TRBJ2-1; D gene ambiguous. This CDR3 is built from 13 residues. Germline CDR1 SQVTM, CDR2 ANQGSEA. Between the trimmed V and J ends, which lost 4 bases and 4 bases, there was a span of 11 bases. This chain's CDR3 is CSVGVTGYNEQFF. CDR3 bases: TGCAGCGTTGGGGTAACTGGGTACAATGAGCAGTTCTTC.

The V and J genes are TRBV19 and TRBJ1-2, with a tentative D call TRBD1 (5 bases). This CDR3 spans 14 amino acids. The V end lost 5 bases, the J end lost 0 bases, and 10 bases lay between the germline ends. Germline values: CDR1 LNHDA, CDR2 SQIVND (reference sequence). This chain's CDR3 is CASSYQGANYGYTF. The CDR3 coding sequence is TGTGCCAGTAGTTACCAGGGCGCTAACTATGGCTACACCTTC.

This rearrangement joins TRBV11-2 to TRBJ1-5; no clear D. The CDR3 has 13 amino acids. Germline V gene data show CDR1 as SGHAT and CDR2 as FQNNGV. Trimming took off 5 bases at V and 7 bases at J, with 12 bases between the two ends. CDR3 sequence (DNA): TGTGCCAGCAGCCCCAAGGTCCCGCAGCCCCAGCATTTT. It specifies CASSPKVPQPQHF.

The rearrangement uses TRBV5-4 and TRBJ2-7, with TRBD2 matching over 13 bases. CDR1 SGHNT and CDR2 YYREEE come from the germline V gene (reference sequence). The CDR3 is made up of 14 amino acids. Trimming cost V 4 bases and J 4 bases; bases outside gene matches: 2. CDR3 in amino acids: CASSRTSGSYEQYF. In DNA form, the CDR3 reads TGTGCCAGCAGCCGGACTAGCGGGAGTTACGAGCAGTACTTC.

The chain joins TRBV18 to TRBJ1-6, with D possibly being TRBD1 (5 bases). V gave up 2 bases and J gave up 10 bases, with 12 bases separating them. The CDR3 is 14 amino acids. Germline CDR1 KGHSH, CDR2 LQKENI. As DNA, the CDR3 is TGTGCCAGCTCACCAAGGGACCAATCCTCACCCCTCCACTTT. This translates into CASSPRDQSSPLHF.

The rearrangement joins TRBV6-1 to TRBJ1-6; no definite D call. Trimming removed 5 bases at V and 7 bases at J, with 6 bases between. The length of the CDR3 is 12 residues. The germline V gene has CDR1 MNHNS and CDR2 SASEGT. The CDR3 reads CASSSRNSPLHF. For the CDR3, the DNA is TGTGCCAGCAGTTCGAGAAATTCACCCCTCCACTTT.

V gene TRBV7-9 combines with J gene TRBJ2-7, with D perhaps matching TRBD1 (5 bases). V was cut by 3 bases and J by 1 base, with 16 bases left in between. CDR3 length equals 16 residues. Germline CDR1 reads SEHNR; CDR2 reads FQNEAQ (reference sequence). CDR3 amino acids: CASSFYLWGESYEQYF. CDR3 in DNA: TGTGCCAGCAGCTTTTATTTATGGGGCGAATCCTACGAGCAGTACTTC.

The chain has TRBV10-3 and TRBJ2-1; unclear D gene. The germline V gene encodes CDR1 ENHRY and CDR2 SYGVKD. The length of the CDR3 is 15 residues. V lost 2 bases and J lost 6, with 14 bases in between. The CDR3 coding sequence is TGTGCCATCAGTGAGGGCCCTAATTCGGGCAATGAGCAGTTCTTC. This sequence encodes CAISEGPNSGNEQFF.

The table lists this clone with a count of one. The genes are TRBV30 and TRBJ2-7, with 11 nucleotides matching TRBD1. CDR3 size: 14 residues. Germline lookup yields CDR1 GTSNPN and CDR2 SVGIG (reference sequence). Losses at the gene ends were 2 bases for V and 5 bases for J; bases not matched to a gene: 5. The CDR3 nucleotides read TGTGCCTGGAGTCGGGGACAGGGGGACCACGAGCAGTACTTC. Its protein product is CAWSRGQGDHEQYF.

CDR3 in DNA: TGCGCCAGCAAGGAAGGGGAGACCTATAATTCACCCCTCCACTTT. Its protein is CASKEGETYNSPLHF. The rearrangement uses TRBV5-1 and TRBJ1-6; TRBD1 is a possible D gene (5 bases). Germline V CDR1 and CDR2: SGHRS, YFSETQ. The CDR3 totals 15 residues. V was trimmed by 6 bases and J by 2 bases, leaving 12 bases between them.

The chain is built from TRBV13 and TRBJ2-6; 10 bases fit TRBD2. The ends lost 3 bases at V and 0 bases at J; junction bases unmatched: 5. This CDR3 has 18 amino acids. Germline loops: CDR1 PRHDT, CDR2 FYEKMQ (reference sequence). The CDR3 nucleotides are TGTGCCAGCAGCTTCAGACTAGCGGGCAGCTCTGGGGCCAACGTCCTGACTTTC. Translating gives CASSFRLAGSSGANVLTF.

The chain couples TRBV30 to TRBJ1-1; no firm D call. The germline V gene encodes CDR1 GTSNPN and CDR2 SVGIG (reference sequence). The V end was cut by 2 bases, the J end by 8 bases, with 9 bases between. CDR3 length equals 11 residues. The DNA for the CDR3 is TGTGCCTGGAGTCTCGCGAGAGAAGCTTTCTTT. It yields the protein CAWSLAREAFF.

The chain couples TRBV4-1 to TRBJ1-5; D remains ambiguous. The V end lost 0 bases, the J end lost 4 bases, and 13 bases lay between the germline ends. CDR1 MGHRA and CDR2 YSYEKL come from the germline V gene. The CDR3 length is 16 residues. The CDR3 region has the DNA TGCGCCAGCAGCCAAGATATAAGCCGTGGTAATCAGCCCCAGCATTTT. This sequence encodes CASSQDISRGNQPQHF.

V usage is TRBV6-1 and J usage is TRBJ1-3; D gene unclear. This CDR3 is built from 12 residues. From germline, CDR1 is MNHNS and CDR2 SASEGT. The V end lost 5 bases, the J end lost 4 bases, and 6 bases lay between the germline ends. CDR3 nucleotide sequence: TGTGCCAGCAGTACACAGGGAAACACCATATATTTT. Its translation: CASSTQGNTIYF.